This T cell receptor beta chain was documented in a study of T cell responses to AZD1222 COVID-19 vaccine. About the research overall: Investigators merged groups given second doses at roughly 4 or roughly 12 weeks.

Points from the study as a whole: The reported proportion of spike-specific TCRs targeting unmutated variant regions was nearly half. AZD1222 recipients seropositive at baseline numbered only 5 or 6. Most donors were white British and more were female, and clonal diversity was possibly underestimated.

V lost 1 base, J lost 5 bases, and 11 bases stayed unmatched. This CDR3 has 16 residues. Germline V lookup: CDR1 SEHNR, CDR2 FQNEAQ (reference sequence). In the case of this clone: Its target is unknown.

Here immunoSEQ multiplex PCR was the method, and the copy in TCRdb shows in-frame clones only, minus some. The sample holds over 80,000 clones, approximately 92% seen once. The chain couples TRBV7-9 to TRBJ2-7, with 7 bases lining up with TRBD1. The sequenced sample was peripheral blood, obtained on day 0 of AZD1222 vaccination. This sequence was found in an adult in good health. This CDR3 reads CASSLGFGQAADEQYF. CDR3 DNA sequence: TGTGCCAGCAGCTTAGGTTTTGGACAGGCTGCCGACGAGCAGTACTTC. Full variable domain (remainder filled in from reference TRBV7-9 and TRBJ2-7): DTGVSQNPRHKITKRGQNVTFRCDPISEHNRLYWYRQTLGQGPEFLTYFQNEAQLEKSRLLSDRFSAERPKGSFSTLEIQRTEQGDSAMYLCASSLGFGQAADEQYFGPGTRLTVT.